The present entry profiles one T cell receptor (beta chain) with its context. The CDR3 totals 14 residues. Germline V gene lookup returns CDR1 SGDLS and CDR2 YYNGEE. V lost 3 bases to trimming and J lost 0 bases, with 10 bases between them. These data are taken from a study of T cells in Graves' hyperthyroidism and ophthalmopathy. Amplified TCR beta CDR3 regions came from RNA transcripts. The HTBI primer set was used in a first-round RT-PCR of the TCR CDR3. TCRdb recomputed calls from the multiplex PCR reads with MiXCR, one row per CDR3 protein. The table includes roughly 500,000 distinct CDR3 sequences, under 60% detected once.

Specimen: peripheral blood or thyroid tissue (not recorded which). The J gene is TRBJ2-7, the V gene TRBV9; D uncertain. The sequence came from an adult woman with Graves' disease, either hyperthyroidism or ophthalmopathy (not recorded which). The CDR3 sequence is CASSGPQISYEQYF. The DNA for the CDR3 is TGTGCCAGCAGCGGACCCCAGATCTCCTACGAGCAGTACTTC.